This T cell receptor beta chain was sequenced for a study of CD8 T cells in ankylosing spondylitis. Germline loops: CDR1 MDHEN, CDR2 SYDVKM. Trimming stripped 3 bases from V and 6 bases from J, with 11 bases between. This CDR3 is built from 14 residues. TCRdb re-derived calls from the 5' RACE reads in MiXCR, one entry per CDR3 protein. The sample consists of roughly 69,000 distinct CDR3 sequences, approximately 5.3% of them appearing once. This clonotype occurred many times. What it recognizes is unknown. General study findings and limits: Disease-linked clones, CD8+, were relatively rare in peripheral blood. Enrichment of disease-linked clones was reportedly significant in matched ankylosing spondylitis synovial fluid. Seven to nine highly homologous variants made up a TCR beta motif, and this motif appeared characteristic of ankylosing spondylitis blood.

The sequencing sample was made of blood, either unsorted or a sorted T cell fraction (not recorded which). The chain links TRBV28 to TRBJ2-2, with a weak D call TRBD2 (5 bases). This sequence was found in a male donor with ankylosing spondylitis or in good health (not recorded which). In DNA form, the CDR3 reads TGTGCCAGCAGTTTGGCGGGTTTGTCCGGGGAGCTGTTTTTT. This codes for CASSLAGLSGELFF.